This T cell receptor beta chain is drawn from a study of T cells in localized non-small cell lung cancer. Overall study findings and caveats: Heterogeneity remains possible because sequencing was limited to only one tumor region. Longer overall survival accompanied higher blood T cell density. Uninvolved adjacent lung, not tumor, had the highest T cell clonality.

CDR1 SGHRS and CDR2 YFSETQ come from the germline V gene. With 3 bases clipped from V and 6 bases from J, the junction kept 5 bases outside the gene matches. The CDR3 extends over 15 amino acids. Of note for this clone: Its specificity is not known.

Generated by immunoSEQ multiplex PCR, the TCRdb table keeps only in-frame clones and is missing some. The table shows over 40,000 clones, with approximately 86% occurring only once. The V call is TRBV5-1, the J call TRBJ2-1, with 11 bases lining up with TRBD2. This clonotype was sampled from a woman aged 18-55 years with stage III lung adenocarcinoma. Material: peripheral blood, obtained before any cancer treatment. The CDR3 nucleotides read TGCGCCAGCAGCTCGGGACTAGCGGTCCTCAATGAGCAGTTCTTC. Protein product: CASSSGLAVLNEQFF. The complete variable domain, with remaining parts taken from reference TRBV5-1 and TRBJ2-1, reads KAGVTQTPRYLIKTRGQQVTLSCSPISGHRSVSWYQQTPGQGLQFLFEYFSETQRNKGNFPGRFSGRQFSNSRSEMNVSTLELGDSALYLCASSSGLAVLNEQFFGPGTRLTVL.